The present T cell receptor beta chain was sequenced within a study of molecular identifiers for immune sequencing clone quantification (dated by TCRdb to 2017 to 2018). At the level of the whole study: In a replicate experiment, RNA from around 20,000 or 100,000 naive CD8 T cells was split into five aliquots, four of which were sequenced. This methods study used CD8 T cells to benchmark TCR RNA copy counting and molecular-identifier clustering-based TCR repertoire sequencing (MIDCIRS).

The method was PCR. Sequenced using a NextSeq 500. Preparation of bulk TCR libraries followed a previously described approach, with the TCR primers listed in Table S5. Total RNA was purified with the Qiagen AllPrep DNA/RNA kit. Before analysis, reads from multiple sequencing runs of the same library were pooled. The authors' pipeline ran thus. Reads were retained only if the reads had an exact TCR constant sequence, and the retained reads were trimmed to 150 nt and grouped according to their 12-nt molecular barcodes. Reads inside each barcode group were sub-clustered using a 15% Levenshtein threshold, and a quality-weighted consensus sequence was constructed for each RNA molecule. Non-functional sequences were filtered out, along with any lower-count sequence sitting one edit away from another sequence. Based on a fit of two negative binomial distributions, barcode sub-clusters having less than 20% of the maximum read count were discarded. The public reads were quality trimmed at Q25 with fastp and then assembled into clones with MiXCR by TCRdb, keeping productive beta chains. CDR3 protein sequences are deduplicated, and each keeps its most common genes and DNA. Clone size and V and J calls follow TCRdb, not the original study. The table for this sample lists about half a million distinct CDR3 sequences; roughly 24% of them were counted only once. Together, the top ten hold roughly 0.77% of the sample.

The paper's findings and limits, for the study overall: Even against a background of 850,000 to 1,000,000 naive CD8 T cells, spiked-in Jurkat TCR RNA amounting to a single cell's worth was reported to be detectable. In CMV-specific effector cells, over 98% of molecules were held by clones above 20 RNA copies, whereas under 1% of molecules were held by such clones in naive cells. Without barcode sub-clustering, chimeric consensus sequences inflated TCR diversity; chimeras reached as high as 47%. Around 2.9 recovered TCR RNA copies per cell were obtained by modeling, versus around 10 by digital PCR, implying a capture efficiency of about 30%. Highly expanded clone sizes could be underestimated if identical TCR molecules share a barcode. The naive libraries included spiked-in Jurkat TCR RNA (around 10 copies' worth), and this RNA is not part of the donor repertoire.

A few counts support this clonotype. Its antigen remains undetermined. Base qualities were left out, and no much larger clone turns up one base away. Libraries of naive CD8 T cells were built from anywhere between roughly 17,000 and 1,100,000 sorted cells, with 10%, 30% or 50% of the purified RNA used. Naive CD8 T cells, defined as CD8+CD4-CCR7+CD45RA+, were FACS-sorted into RLT Plus buffer on a BD FACSAria II. Under 11 TCR copies' worth of Jurkat RNA were spiked into roughly 18,000-1,000,000 naive CD8 T cell samples to test detection sensitivity. CD8 T cells were enriched with RosetteSep CD8+ T Cell Enrichment Cocktail and Ficoll-Paque, followed by ACK red cell lysis. This receptor was taken from a human donor in good health. Some libraries in this study had Jurkat cell RNA spiked in. The sample was naive CD8+ T cells from blood, with Jurkat cell RNA spiked in. The meaning of the sample's cell subset or site label: FACS-sorted CD8+CD4-CCR7+CD45RA+ naive T cells.

The DNA reads as follows: TGTGCCAGCAGCGTAGGATTAGCGGGAGGGCCTGAGTTCTTC. Its product reads: CASSVGLAGGPEFF. The chain is assembled from TRBV9 and TRBJ2-1; 11 central nucleotides agree with TRBD2. There are 14 amino acids in the CDR3, from cysteine to phenylalanine inclusive. CDR3 DNA only is kept here, 42 bases in frame from base 1. Trimming accounts for 0 bases at V and 14 bases at J, while the number of junction bases matched to no gene is 7. Based on the germline V gene, the CDR1 and CDR2 sequences are SGDLS and YYNGEE.